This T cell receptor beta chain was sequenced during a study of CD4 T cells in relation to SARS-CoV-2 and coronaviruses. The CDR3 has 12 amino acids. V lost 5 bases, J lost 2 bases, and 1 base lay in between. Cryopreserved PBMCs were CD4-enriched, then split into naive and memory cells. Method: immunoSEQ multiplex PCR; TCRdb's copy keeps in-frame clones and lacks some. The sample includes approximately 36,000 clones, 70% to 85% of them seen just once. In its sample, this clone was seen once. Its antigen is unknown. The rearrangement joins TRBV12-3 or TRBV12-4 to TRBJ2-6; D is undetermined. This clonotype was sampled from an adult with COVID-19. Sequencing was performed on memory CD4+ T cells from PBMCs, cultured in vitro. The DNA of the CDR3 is TGTGCCAGCAGTACTGGGGCCAACGTCCTGACTTTC. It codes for CASSTGANVLTF.